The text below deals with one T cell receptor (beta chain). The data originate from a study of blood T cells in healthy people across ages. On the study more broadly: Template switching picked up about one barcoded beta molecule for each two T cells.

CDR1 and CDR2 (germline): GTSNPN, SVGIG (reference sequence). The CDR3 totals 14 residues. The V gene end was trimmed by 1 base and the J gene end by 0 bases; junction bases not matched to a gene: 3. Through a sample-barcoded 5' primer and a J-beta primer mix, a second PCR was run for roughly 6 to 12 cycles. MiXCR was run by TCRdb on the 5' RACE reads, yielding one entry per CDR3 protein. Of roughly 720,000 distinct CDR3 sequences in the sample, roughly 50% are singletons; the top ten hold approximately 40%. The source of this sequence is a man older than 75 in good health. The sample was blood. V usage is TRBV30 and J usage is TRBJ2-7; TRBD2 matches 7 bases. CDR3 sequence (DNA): TGTGCCTGGAGTGCAGGCGGGAGCTCCTACGAGCAGTACTTC. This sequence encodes CAWSAGGSSYEQYF.